A single sample is the source of the 4 T cell receptor beta chains below, sequenced in a study of blood T cells in healthy people across ages. Primers used in a second PCR of roughly 6 to 11 cycles were a sample-barcoded 5' primer and a J-beta primer mix. TCRdb used MiXCR to reprocess the 5' RACE reads, holding one entry per CDR3 protein. The sample has 1.5 million to 2 million distinct CDR3 sequences, about 28% seen once. The sequenced sample consisted of blood. The receptors originated from a woman aged 25 to 39 in good health.

This clonotype was found a few times. The V call is TRBV5-1, the J call TRBJ2-1; 8 bases are a match to TRBD1. The CDR3 has 15 residues. Germline lookup yields CDR1 SGHRS and CDR2 YFSETQ. With V trimmed by 0 bases and J by 4 bases, 3 bases remained unmatched. The CDR3 sequence: CASSLGDRRYNEQFF. Written as DNA, the CDR3 is TGCGCCAGCAGCTTGGGGGACAGGAGGTACAATGAGCAGTTCTTC.

This clonotype was seen at least ten times. V usage is TRBV20-1 and J usage is TRBJ2-1; D is uncertain. Germline lookup yields CDR1 DFQATT and CDR2 SNEGSKA (reference sequence). The CDR3 runs 13 residues. Trimming removed 0 bases from V and 15 bases from J, with 18 bases in between. The CDR3 protein is CSARDSRGDSMFF. CDR3 coding DNA: TGCAGTGCTAGAGATTCCCGTGGGGATTCGATGTTCTTC.

The rearrangement joins TRBV2 to TRBJ2-7; no clear D. In germline, CDR1 is SNHLY, CDR2 FYNNEI. V gave up 1 base and J gave up 0 bases, with 7 bases separating them. This CDR3 has 14 residues. This CDR3 is CASSEDVTSYEQYF. CDR3 in DNA: TGTGCCAGCAGTGAAGACGTCACCTCCTACGAGCAGTACTTC.

This clonotype was counted a single time. The rearrangement uses TRBV7-6 and TRBJ2-1, with no clear D. The CDR3 contains 17 residues. V was trimmed by 3 bases and J by 9 bases, leaving 24 bases between them. Germline V gene lookup returns CDR1 SGHVS and CDR2 FNYEAQ. The CDR3 sequence: CASSFPRASSSPSEQFF. CDR3 in DNA: TGTGCCAGCAGCTTTCCCCGGGCCAGTTCTTCCCCGAGTGAGCAGTTCTTC.